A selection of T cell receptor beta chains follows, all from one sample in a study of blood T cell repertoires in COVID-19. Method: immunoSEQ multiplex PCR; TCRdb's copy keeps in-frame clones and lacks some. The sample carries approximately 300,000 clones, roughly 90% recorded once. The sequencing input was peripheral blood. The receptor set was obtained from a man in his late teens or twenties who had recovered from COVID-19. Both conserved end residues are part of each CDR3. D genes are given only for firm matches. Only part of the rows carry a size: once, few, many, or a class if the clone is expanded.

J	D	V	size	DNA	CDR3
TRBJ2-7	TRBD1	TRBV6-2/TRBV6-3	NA	TGTGCCAGCAGTTACGGGGACAGGGGGCTGCAAGAGCAGTACTTC	CASSYGDRGLQEQYF
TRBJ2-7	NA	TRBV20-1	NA	TGCAGTGCTAGTCTACCGGGGTCTACCTACGAGCAGTACTTC	CSASLPGSTYEQYF
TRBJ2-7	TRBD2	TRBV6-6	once	TGTGCCAGCAATAGCGGGAGGCTCCCCTACGAGCAGTACTTC	CASNSGRLPYEQYF
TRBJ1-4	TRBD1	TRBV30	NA	TGTGCCTGGAGTTTAGGACAGGGGGCCGAAAAACTGTTTTTT	CAWSLGQGAEKLFF
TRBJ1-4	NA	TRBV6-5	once	TGTGCCAGCAGTCGGTCCATAGCAACTAATGAAAAACTGTTTTTT	CASSRSIATNEKLFF
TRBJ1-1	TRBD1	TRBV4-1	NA	TGCGCCAGCAGCCAAAACAGGGGGCGGGCGAACACTGAAGCTTTCTTT	CASSQNRGRANTEAFF
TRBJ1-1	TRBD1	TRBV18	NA	TGTGCCAGCTCACCACGGGGGACAGGGGGCCTTGCGGACACTGAAGCTTTCTTT	CASSPRGTGGLADTEAFF
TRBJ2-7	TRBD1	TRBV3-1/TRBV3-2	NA	TGTGCCAGCAGCCCCCTCCCGACAGGGTACGAGCAGTACTTC	CASSPLPTGYEQYF
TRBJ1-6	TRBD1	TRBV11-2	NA	TGTGCCAGCAGCCAGCGACAGGGGAACAATTCACCCCTCCACTTT	CASSQRQGNNSPLHF
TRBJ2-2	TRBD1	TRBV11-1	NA	TGTGCCAGCAGCGCCGGGACAGGGGGCACCGGGGAGCTGTTTTTT	CASSAGTGGTGELFF
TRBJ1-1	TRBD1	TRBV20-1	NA	TGCAGTGCTAGTTACCCGGACAGGGGGACTGAAGCTTTCTTT	CSASYPDRGTEAFF
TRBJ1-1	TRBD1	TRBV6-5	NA	TGTGCCAGCAGTAGACGGGGACAGGGGGGCACTGAAGCTTTCTTT	CASSRRGQGGTEAFF
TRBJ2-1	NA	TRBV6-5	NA	TGTGCCAGCAGGGGTGGGGCTAGCTCCTACAATGAGCAGTTCTTC	CASRGGASSYNEQFF
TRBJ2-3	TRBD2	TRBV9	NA	TGTGCCAGCAGCGTAGAACTAGCGGGAGCAGATACGCAGTATTTT	CASSVELAGADTQYF
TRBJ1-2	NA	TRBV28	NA	TGTGCCAGCTCCACTCCGGGTTTGGGCTATGGCTACACCTTC	CASSTPGLGYGYTF
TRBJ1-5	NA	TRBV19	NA	TGTGCCAGTAGTGCGGTGGCGGATAGCAATCAGCCCCAGCATTTT	CASSAVADSNQPQHF
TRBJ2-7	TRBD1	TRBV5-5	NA	TGTGCCAGCAGCCCAGGGACAGGGATAAACGTCGAGCAGTACTTC	CASSPGTGINVEQYF
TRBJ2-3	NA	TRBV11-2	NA	TGTGCCAGCAGCCCAAAACTCAACACAGATACGCAGTATTTT	CASSPKLNTDTQYF
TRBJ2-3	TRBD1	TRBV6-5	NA	TGTGCCAGCAGCGGGACAGGGGTTCCAGATACGCAGTATTTT	CASSGTGVPDTQYF
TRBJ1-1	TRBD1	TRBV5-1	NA	TGCGCCAGCAGCTTGGAAACAGGGGTGGCTGAAGCTTTCTTT	CASSLETGVAEAFF
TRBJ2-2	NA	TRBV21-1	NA	TGTGCCAGCAGCCTCCTCTTTAAGGGGGACACCGGGGAGCTGTTTTTT	CASSLLFKGDTGELFF
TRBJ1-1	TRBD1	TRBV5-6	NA	TGTGCCAGCAGCTTCGGGACAGGGACGAACACTGAAGCTTTCTTT	CASSFGTGTNTEAFF
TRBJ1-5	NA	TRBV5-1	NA	TGCGCCAGCAGCTTGGACATCCTCGAGGATCAGCCCCAGCATTTT	CASSLDILEDQPQHF
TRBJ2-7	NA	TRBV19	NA	TGTGCCAGTAGTATGAGGCAGGGAAGAACCGACTACGAGCAGTACTTC	CASSMRQGRTDYEQYF
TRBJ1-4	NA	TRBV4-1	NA	TGCGCCAGCAGCCAAGAAGTATTGGCACCAGCAACTAATGAAAAACTGTTTTTT	CASSQEVLAPATNEKLFF
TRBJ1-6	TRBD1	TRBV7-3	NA	TGTGCCAGCAGCGCGGGACAGTATAATTCACCCCTCCACTTT	CASSAGQYNSPLHF
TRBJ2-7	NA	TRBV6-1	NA	TGTGCCAGCAGTGAACTGGCCAGGGGTTACGAGCAGTACTTC	CASSELARGYEQYF
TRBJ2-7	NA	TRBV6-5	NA	TGTGCCAGCAGTTACTCGAGACAATCCTACGAGCAGTACTTC	CASSYSRQSYEQYF
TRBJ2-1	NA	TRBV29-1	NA	TGCAGCGTTGTCCCAGGGCGACCAAATCGATACAATGAGCAGTTCTTC	CSVVPGRPNRYNEQFF